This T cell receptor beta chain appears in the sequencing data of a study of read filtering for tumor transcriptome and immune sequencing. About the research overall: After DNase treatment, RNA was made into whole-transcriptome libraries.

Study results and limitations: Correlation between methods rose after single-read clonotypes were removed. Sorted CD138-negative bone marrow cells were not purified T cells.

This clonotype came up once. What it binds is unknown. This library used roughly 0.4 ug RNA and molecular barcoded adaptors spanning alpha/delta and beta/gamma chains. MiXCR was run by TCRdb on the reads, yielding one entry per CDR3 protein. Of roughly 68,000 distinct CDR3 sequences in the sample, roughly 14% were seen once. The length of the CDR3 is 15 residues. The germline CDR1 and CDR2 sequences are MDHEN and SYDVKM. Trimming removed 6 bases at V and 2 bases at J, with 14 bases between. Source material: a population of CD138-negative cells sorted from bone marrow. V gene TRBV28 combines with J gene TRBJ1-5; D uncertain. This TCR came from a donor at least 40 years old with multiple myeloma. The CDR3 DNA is TGTGCCAGCAGCCTCGGCCCAGGCGGCAATCAGCCCCAGCATTTT. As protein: CASSLGPGGNQPQHF.